This T cell receptor (beta chain) was sequenced in a study of T cells in localized non-small cell lung cancer. Notes on the study in general: Heterogeneity remains possible, as sequencing covered one tumor region only. T cell clonality was highest in uninvolved adjacent lung, above tumor. Median detection of top 100 tumor clones in adjacent lung was around 60 clones. Longer overall survival was associated with a higher density of T cells in the blood.

Turning to this clone: Its antigen is undetermined.

Here immunoSEQ multiplex PCR was the method, and the copy in TCRdb shows in-frame clones only, minus some. The sample lists 2,000 to 2,500 clones; roughly 24% were seen once. Germline V lookup: CDR1 GTSNPN, CDR2 SVGIG (reference sequence). This CDR3 is 14 amino acids long. Trimming removed 2 bases from V and 7 bases from J, with 14 bases in between. This clonotype was sampled from a woman aged 35-75 years with stage II squamous cell lung carcinoma. The source was lung tumor tissue, collected before any cancer treatment. This rearrangement joins TRBV30 to TRBJ2-2; possibly TRBD1 or TRBD2 for D (5 bases each). As DNA, the CDR3 is TGTGCCTGGAGTTGGGGGAGTTATGGCGGGGAGCTGTTTTTT. Translation gives CAWSWGSYGGELFF.